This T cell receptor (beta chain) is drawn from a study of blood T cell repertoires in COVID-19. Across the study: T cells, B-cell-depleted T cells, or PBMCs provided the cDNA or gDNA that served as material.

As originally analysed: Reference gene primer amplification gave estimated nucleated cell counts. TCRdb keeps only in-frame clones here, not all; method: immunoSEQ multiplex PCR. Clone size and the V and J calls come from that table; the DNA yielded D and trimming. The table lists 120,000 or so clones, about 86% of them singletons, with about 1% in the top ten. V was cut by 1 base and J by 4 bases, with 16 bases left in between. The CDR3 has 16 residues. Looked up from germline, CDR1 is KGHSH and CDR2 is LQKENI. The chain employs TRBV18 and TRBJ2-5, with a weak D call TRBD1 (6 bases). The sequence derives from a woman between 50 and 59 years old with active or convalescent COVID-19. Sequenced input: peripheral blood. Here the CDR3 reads CASSPLGQGIGETQYF. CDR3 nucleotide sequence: TGTGCCAGCTCACCACTCGGGCAGGGGATAGGAGAGACCCAGTACTTC.